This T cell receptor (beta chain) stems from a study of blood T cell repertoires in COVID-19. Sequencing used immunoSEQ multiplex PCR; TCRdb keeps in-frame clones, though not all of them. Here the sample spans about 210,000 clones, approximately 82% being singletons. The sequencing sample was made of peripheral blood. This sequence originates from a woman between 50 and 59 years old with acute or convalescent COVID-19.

The CDR3 reads CASSQGGTVHGYTF. DNA for the CDR3: TGTGCCAGCAGTCAAGGAGGGACAGTCCATGGCTACACCTTC. The gene calls are TRBV28 and TRBJ1-2; 7 bases align to TRBD1. With V trimmed by 5 bases and J by 6 bases, 9 bases remained unmatched. The CDR3 totals 14 residues. Germline V gene lookup returns CDR1 MDHEN and CDR2 SYDVKM.